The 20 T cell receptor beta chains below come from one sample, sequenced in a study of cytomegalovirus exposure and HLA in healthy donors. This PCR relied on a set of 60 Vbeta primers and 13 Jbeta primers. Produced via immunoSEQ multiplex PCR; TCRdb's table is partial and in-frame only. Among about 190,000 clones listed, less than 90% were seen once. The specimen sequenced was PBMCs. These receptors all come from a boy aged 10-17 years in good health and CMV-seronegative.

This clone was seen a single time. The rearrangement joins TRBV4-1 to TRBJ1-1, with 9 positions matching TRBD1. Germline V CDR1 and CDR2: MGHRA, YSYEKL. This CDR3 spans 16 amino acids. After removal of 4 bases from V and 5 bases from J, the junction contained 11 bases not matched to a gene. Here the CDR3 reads CASSLTGTGMETEAFF. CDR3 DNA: TGCGCCAGCAGCCTGACTGGGACAGGGATGGAGACTGAAGCTTTCTTT.

The CDR3 is CASSTLTDQTQYF. Here the CDR3 DNA reads TGTGCCAGTAGTACGCTGACAGATCAGACCCAGTACTTC. This sequence joins TRBV19 and TRBJ2-5; TRBD1 is a possible D gene (5 bases). This CDR3 region has 13 residues. V was trimmed by 4 bases and J by 6 bases, leaving 12 bases between them. CDR1 and CDR2 from the germline V gene are LNHDA and SQIVND (reference sequence).

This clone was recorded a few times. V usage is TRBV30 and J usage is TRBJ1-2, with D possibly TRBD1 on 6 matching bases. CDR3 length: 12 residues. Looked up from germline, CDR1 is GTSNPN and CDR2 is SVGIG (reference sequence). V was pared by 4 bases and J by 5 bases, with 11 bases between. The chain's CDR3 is CAWTGALYGYTF. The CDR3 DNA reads TGTGCCTGGACAGGGGCATTGTATGGCTACACCTTC.

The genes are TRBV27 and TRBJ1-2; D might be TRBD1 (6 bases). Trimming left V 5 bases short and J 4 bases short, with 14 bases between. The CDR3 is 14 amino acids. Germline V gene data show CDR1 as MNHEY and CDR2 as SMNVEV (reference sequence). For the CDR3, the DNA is TGTGCCAGCAGTCCACGGACAGCTTTCTATGGCTACACCTTC. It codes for CASSPRTAFYGYTF.

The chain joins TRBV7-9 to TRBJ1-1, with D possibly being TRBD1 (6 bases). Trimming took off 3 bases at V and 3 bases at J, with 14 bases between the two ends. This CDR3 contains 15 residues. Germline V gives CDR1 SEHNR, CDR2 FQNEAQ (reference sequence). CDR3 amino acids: CASSLGAGIYTEAFF. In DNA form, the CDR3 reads TGTGCCAGCAGCTTGGGGGCCGGTATATACACTGAAGCTTTCTTT.

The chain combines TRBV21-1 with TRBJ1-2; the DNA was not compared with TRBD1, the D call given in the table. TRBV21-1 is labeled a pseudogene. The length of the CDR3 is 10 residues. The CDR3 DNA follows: TGCTCAGGGGCGAACGACGGCTACACCTTC. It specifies CSGANDGYTF.

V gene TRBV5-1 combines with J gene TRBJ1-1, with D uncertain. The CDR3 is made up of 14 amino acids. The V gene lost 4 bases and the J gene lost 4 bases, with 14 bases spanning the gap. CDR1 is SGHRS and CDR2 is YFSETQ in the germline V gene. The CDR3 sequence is CASSGSRGSTEAFF. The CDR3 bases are TGCGCCAGCAGCGGGTCCCGGGGTAGCACTGAAGCTTTCTTT.

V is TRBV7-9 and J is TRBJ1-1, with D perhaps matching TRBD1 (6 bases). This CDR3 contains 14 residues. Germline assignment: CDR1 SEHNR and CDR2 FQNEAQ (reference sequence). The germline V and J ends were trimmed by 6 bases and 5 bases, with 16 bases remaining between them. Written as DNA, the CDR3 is TGTGCCAGCAGTGGGGACAATTCCAAGACTGAAGCTTTCTTT. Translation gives CASSGDNSKTEAFF. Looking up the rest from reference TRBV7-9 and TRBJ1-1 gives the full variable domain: DTGVSQNPRHKITKRGQNVTFRCDPISEHNRLYWYRQTLGQGPEFLTYFQNEAQLEKSRLLSDRFSAERPKGSFSTLEIQRTEQGDSAMYLCASSGDNSKTEAFFGQGTRLTVV.

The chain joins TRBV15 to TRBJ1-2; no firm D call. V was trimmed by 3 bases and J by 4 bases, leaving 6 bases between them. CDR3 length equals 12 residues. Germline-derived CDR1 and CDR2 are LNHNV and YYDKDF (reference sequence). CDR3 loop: CATSSSFYGYTF. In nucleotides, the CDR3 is TGTGCCACCAGCAGTTCTTTCTATGGCTACACCTTC.

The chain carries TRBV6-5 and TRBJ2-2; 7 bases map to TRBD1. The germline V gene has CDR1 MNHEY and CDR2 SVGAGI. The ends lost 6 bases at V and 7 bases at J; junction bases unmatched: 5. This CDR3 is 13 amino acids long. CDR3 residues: CASRGQPSGELFF. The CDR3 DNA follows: TGTGCCAGCAGGGGACAGCCGAGCGGGGAGCTGTTTTTT.

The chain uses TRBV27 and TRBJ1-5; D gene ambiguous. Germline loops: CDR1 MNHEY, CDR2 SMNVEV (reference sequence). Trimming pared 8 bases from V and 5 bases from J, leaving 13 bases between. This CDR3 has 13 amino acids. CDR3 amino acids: CASRHGPDQPQHF. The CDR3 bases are TGTGCCAGCCGACATGGCCCGGATCAGCCCCAGCATTTT.

The CDR3 DNA reads as TGCAGCGTTGAGGGGGGACAGGGCCGCACAGATACGCAGTATTTT. The encoded protein is CSVEGGQGRTDTQYF. The chain carries TRBV29-1 and TRBJ2-3; TRBD1 agrees at 9 bases. V was pared by 3 bases and J by 1 base, with 5 bases of the junction left unmatched. Germline CDR1 SQVTM, CDR2 ANQGSEA. The CDR3 extends over 15 amino acids.

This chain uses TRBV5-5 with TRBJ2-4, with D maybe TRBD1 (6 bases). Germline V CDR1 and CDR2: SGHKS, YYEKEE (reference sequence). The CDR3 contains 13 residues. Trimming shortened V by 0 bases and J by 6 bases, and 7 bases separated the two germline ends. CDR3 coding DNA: TGTGCCAGCAGCTTGGGAGGGGGAAACATTCAGTACTTC. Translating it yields CASSLGGGNIQYF.

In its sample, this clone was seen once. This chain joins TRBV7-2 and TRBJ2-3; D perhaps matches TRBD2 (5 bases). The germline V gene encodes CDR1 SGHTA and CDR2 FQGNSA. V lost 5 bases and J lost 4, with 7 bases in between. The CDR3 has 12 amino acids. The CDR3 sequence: CASSVGADTQYF. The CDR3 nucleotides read TGTGCCAGCAGCGTGGGAGCAGATACGCAGTATTTT.

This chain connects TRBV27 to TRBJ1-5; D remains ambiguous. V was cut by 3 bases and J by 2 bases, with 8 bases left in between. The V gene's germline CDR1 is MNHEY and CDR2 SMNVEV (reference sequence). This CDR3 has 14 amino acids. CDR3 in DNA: TGTGCCAGCAGTTTGGCTGTTGGCAATCAGCCCCAGCATTTT. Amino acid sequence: CASSLAVGNQPQHF.

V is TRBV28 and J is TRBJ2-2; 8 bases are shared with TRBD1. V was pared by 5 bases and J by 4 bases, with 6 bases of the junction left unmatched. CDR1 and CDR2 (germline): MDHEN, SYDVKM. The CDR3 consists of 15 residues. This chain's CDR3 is CASSVQGATTGELFF. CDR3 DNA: TGTGCCAGCAGTGTCCAGGGGGCTACCACCGGGGAGCTGTTTTTT. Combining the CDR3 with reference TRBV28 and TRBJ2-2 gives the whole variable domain DVKVTQSSRYLVKRTGEKVFLECVQDMDHENMFWYRQDPGLGLRLIYFSYDVKMKEKGDIPEGYSVSREKKERFSLILESASTNQTSMYLCASSVQGATTGELFFGEGSRLTVL.

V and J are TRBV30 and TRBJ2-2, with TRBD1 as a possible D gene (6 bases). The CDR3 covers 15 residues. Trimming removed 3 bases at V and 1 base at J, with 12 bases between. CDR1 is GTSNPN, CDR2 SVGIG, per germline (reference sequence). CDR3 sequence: CAWRWDTKNTGELFF. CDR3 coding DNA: TGTGCCTGGAGATGGGACACAAAGAACACCGGGGAGCTGTTTTTT.

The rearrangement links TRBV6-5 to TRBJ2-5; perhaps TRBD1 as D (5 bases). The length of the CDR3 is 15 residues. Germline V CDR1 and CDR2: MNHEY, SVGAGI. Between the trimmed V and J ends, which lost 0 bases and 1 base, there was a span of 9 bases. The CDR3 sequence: CASSYSGRSQETQYF. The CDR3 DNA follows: TGTGCCAGCAGTTACTCGGGGCGGAGCCAAGAGACCCAGTACTTC.

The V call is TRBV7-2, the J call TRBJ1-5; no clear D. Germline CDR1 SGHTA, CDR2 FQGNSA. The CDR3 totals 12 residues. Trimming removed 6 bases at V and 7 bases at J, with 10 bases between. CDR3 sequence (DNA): TGTGCCAGCAGTCACAGCGGGCAGCCCCAGCATTTT. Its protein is CASSHSGQPQHF.

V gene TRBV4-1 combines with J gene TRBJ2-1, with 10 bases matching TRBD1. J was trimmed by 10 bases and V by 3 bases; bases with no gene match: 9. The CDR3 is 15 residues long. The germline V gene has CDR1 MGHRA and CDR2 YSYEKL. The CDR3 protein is CASSHPGTGVGEQFF. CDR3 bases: TGCGCCAGCAGCCACCCCGGGACAGGGGTAGGGGAGCAGTTCTTC.